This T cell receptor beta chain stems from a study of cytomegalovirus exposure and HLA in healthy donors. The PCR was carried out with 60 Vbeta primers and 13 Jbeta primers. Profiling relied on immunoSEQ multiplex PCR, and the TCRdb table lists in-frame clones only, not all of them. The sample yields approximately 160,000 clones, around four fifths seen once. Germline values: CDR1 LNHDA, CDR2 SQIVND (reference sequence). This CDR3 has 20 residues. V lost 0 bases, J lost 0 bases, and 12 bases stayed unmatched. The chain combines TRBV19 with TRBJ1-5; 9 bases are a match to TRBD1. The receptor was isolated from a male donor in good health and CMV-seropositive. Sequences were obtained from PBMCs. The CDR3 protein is CASSIDSSQGAGYSNQPQHF. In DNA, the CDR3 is TGTGCCAGTAGTATAGATAGCTCACAGGGGGCAGGTTATAGCAATCAGCCCCAGCATTTT.